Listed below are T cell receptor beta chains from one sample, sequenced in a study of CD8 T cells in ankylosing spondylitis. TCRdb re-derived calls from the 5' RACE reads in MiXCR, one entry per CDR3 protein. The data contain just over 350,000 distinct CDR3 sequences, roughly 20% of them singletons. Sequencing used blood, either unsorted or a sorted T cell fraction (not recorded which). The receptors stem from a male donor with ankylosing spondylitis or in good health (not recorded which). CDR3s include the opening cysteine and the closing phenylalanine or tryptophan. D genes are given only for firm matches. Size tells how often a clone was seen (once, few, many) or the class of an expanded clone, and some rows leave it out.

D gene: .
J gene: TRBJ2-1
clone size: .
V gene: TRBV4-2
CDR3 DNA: TGTGCCAGCAGCCAAGATTGGGGGACACTCAATGAGCAGTTCTTC
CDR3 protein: CASSQDWGTLNEQFF

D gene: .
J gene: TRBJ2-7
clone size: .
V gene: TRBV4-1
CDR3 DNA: TGCGCCAGCAGCCAAGATCTGGGGGGCTTCGAGCAGTACTTC
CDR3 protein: CASSQDLGGFEQYF

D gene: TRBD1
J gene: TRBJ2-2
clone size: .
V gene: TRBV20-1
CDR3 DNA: TGCAGTGCTAGAGATCGGGACAGGGCCTTTTCCCTCACCGGGGAGCTGTTTTTT
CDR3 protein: CSARDRDRAFSLTGELFF

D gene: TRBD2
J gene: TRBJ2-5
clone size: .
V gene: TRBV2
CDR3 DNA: TGTGCCAGCAGCCTCCTAGCGGGGGCCGAGACGTTCCAAGAGACCCAGTACTTC
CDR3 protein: CASSLLAGAETFQETQYF

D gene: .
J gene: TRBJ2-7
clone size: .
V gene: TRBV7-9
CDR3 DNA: TGTGCCAGCAGCCACCTATTGACAGCCTACGAGCAGTACTTC
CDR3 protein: CASSHLLTAYEQYF

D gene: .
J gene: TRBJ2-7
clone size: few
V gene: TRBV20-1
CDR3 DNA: TGCAGTGCTTCGGCCGGAGGGGGTGGTCCCTACGAGCAGTACTTC
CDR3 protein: CSASAGGGGPYEQYF

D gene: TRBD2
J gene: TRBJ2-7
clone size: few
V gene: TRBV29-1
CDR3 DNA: TGCAGCGTGAAGCGGGGGGACTCCTACGAGCAGTACTTC
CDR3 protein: CSVKRGDSYEQYF

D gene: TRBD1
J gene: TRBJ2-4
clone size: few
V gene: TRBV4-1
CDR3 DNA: TGCGCCAGCAGCCAAGATATCGTGGACAGGGGGCTATACATTCAGTACTTC
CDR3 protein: CASSQDIVDRGLYIQYF

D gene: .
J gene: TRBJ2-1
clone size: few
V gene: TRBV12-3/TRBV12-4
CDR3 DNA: TGTGCCAGCAGCCCCCTACGAAATGAGCAGTTCTTC
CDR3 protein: CASSPLRNEQFF

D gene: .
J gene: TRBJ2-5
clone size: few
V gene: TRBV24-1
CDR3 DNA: TGTGCCACCCCGACTGCCGCTTGGGAGACCCAGTACTTC
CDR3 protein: CATPTAAWETQYF

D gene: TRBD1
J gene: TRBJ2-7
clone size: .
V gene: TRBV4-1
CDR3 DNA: TGCGCCAGCAGCCAATCCGGGACAGGGGAGTGCGAGCAGTACTTC
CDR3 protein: CASSQSGTGECEQYF

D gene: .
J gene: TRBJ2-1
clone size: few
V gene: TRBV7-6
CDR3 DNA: TGTGCCAGCAGCTTAGCCCGGGGCCACAATGAGCAGTTCTTC
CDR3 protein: CASSLARGHNEQFF

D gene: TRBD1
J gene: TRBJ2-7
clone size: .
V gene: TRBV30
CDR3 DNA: TGTGCCTGGGGGGACAGGGTGAAACACGAGCAGTACTTC
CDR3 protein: CAWGDRVKHEQYF

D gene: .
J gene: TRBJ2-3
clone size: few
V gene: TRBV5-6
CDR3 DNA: TGTGCCAGCAGCTACGTTGCAGATACGCAGTATTTT
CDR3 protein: CASSYVADTQYF

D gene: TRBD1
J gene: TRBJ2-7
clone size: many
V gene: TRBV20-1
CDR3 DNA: TGCAGTGCTAGAGACCGGGACAGGTCCTACGAGCAGTACTTC
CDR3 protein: CSARDRDRSYEQYF

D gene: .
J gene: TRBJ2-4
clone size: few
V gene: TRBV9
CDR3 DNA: TGTGCCAGCAGCCCCCCCAGCGGACCTTCCAAAAACATTCAGTACTTC
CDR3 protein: CASSPPSGPSKNIQYF

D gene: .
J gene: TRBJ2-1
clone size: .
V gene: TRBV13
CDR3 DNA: TGTGCCAGCAGCGCGGACGGGTCCAATAGGGGCGTTGACAATGAGCAGTTCTTC
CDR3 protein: CASSADGSNRGVDNEQFF

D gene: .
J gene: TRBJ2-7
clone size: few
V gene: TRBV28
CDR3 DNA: TGTGCCAGCAGCGGGGTTGGTGGCATCGACGAGCAGTACTTC
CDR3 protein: CASSGVGGIDEQYF

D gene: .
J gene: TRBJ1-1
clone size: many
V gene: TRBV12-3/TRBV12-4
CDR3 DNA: TGTGCCAGCAGACCGAAACAGGGCCCGAACACTGAAGCTTTCTTT
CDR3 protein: CASRPKQGPNTEAFF